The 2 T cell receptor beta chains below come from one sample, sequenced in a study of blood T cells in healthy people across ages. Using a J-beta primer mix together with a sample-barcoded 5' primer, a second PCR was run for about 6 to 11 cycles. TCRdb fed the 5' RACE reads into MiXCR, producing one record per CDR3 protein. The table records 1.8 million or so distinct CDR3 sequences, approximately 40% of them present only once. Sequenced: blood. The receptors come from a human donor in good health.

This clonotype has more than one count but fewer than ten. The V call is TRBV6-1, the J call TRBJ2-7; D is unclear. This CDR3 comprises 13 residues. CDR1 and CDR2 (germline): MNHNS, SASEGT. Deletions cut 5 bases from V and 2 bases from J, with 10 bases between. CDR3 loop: CASSIRTAYEQYF. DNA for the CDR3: TGTGCCAGCAGTATTCGGACGGCCTACGAGCAGTACTTC.

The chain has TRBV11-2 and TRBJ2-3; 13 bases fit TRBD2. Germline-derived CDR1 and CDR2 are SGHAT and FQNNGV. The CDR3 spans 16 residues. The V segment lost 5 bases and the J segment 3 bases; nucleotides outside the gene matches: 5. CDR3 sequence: CASSTRTSGGTDTQYF. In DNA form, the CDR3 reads TGTGCCAGCAGCACCCGGACTAGCGGGGGAACAGATACGCAGTATTTT.